These T cell receptor beta chains were read from a single sample in a study of tumor-infiltrating lymphocytes in oesophageal squamous cell carcinoma. TCRdb redid the calling of the PCR reads with MiXCR, one entry per CDR3 protein. Of fewer than 15,000 distinct CDR3 sequences in the sample, around 53% are singletons; the top ten hold about an eighth. Material: blood. The receptors originated from a female donor with esophageal squamous cell carcinoma. CDR3s include the opening cysteine and the closing phenylalanine or tryptophan. The order of the fields is J gene, D gene, clone size, V gene, CDR3 protein, CDR3 DNA. The D gene is left open where the match is weak. Expanded clones are given a class, and other clones once, few, many or no size at all.

J gene: TRBJ2-5; D gene: NA; clone size: many; V gene: TRBV18; CDR3 protein: CASSLGTRQETQYF; CDR3 DNA: TGTGCCAGCTCACTGGGGACGCGGCAAGAGACCCAGTACTTC
J gene: TRBJ2-5; D gene: TRBD1; clone size: few; V gene: TRBV7-2; CDR3 protein: CASSWGQSNDSPLHF; CDR3 DNA: TGTGCCAGCAGCTGGGGACAGTCGAACGATTCACCCCTCCACTTC
J gene: TRBJ1-1; D gene: NA; clone size: few; V gene: TRBV18; CDR3 protein: CASSPSGIGDTEAFF; CDR3 DNA: TGTGCCAGCTCACCATCGGGTATTGGTGACACTGAAGCTTTCTTT
J gene: TRBJ2-3; D gene: TRBD2; clone size: NA; V gene: TRBV7-2; CDR3 protein: CASRPGGGRTDTQYF; CDR3 DNA: TGTGCCAGCAGGCCGGGCGGGGGGCGAACAGATACGCAGTATTTT
J gene: TRBJ2-1; D gene: NA; clone size: once; V gene: TRBV11-2; CDR3 protein: CASSFKLHNEQFF; CDR3 DNA: TGTGCCAGCAGCTTTAAGCTACACAATGAGCAGTTCTTC
J gene: TRBJ2-1; D gene: NA; clone size: many; V gene: TRBV5-4; CDR3 protein: CASSLEQYNEQFF; CDR3 DNA: TGTGCCAGCAGCTTGGAACAATACAATGAGCAGTTCTTC
J gene: TRBJ2-1; D gene: TRBD1; clone size: few; V gene: TRBV7-9; CDR3 protein: CASSLGLPGQGILNEQFF; CDR3 DNA: TGTGCCAGCAGCTTAGGATTACCGGGACAGGGGATTCTCAATGAGCAGTTCTTC
J gene: TRBJ2-1; D gene: TRBD1; clone size: many; V gene: TRBV6-1; CDR3 protein: CASSDPIRGSYEQFF; CDR3 DNA: TGTGCCAGCAGTGATCCGATCAGGGGGTCCTACGAGCAGTTCTTC
J gene: TRBJ2-3; D gene: TRBD2; clone size: few; V gene: TRBV18; CDR3 protein: CASSPFAGGSDTQYF; CDR3 DNA: TGTGCCAGCTCACCATTCGCGGGAGGGTCAGATACGCAGTATTTT
J gene: TRBJ2-1; D gene: NA; clone size: NA; V gene: TRBV7-8; CDR3 protein: CASSLSRTYEQFF; CDR3 DNA: TGTGCCAGCAGCTTATCTAGGACCTACGAGCAGTTCTTC
J gene: TRBJ2-7; D gene: NA; clone size: NA; V gene: TRBV7-9; CDR3 protein: CASSFGLGEQYF; CDR3 DNA: TGTGCCAGCAGCTTCGGGCTCGGCGAGCAGTACTTC
J gene: TRBJ1-1; D gene: NA; clone size: NA; V gene: TRBV6-1; CDR3 protein: CASSTREEYTEAFF; CDR3 DNA: TGTGCCAGCAGTACCAGGGAGGAATACACTGAAGCTTTCTTT
J gene: TRBJ2-1; D gene: TRBD2; clone size: large; V gene: TRBV7-2; CDR3 protein: CASSPGTSGSYEQFF; CDR3 DNA: TGTGCCAGCAGCCCAGGGACTAGCGGGAGCTATGAGCAGTTCTTC
J gene: TRBJ2-5; D gene: NA; clone size: once; V gene: TRBV7-2; CDR3 protein: CASSLTGIEQYF; CDR3 DNA: TGTGCCAGCAGCTTAACTGGCATTGAGCAGTACTTC
J gene: TRBJ1-2; D gene: TRBD1; clone size: many; V gene: TRBV5-6; CDR3 protein: CASSRDRSNYGYTF; CDR3 DNA: TGTGCCAGCAGCCGGGACAGATCTAACTATGGCTACACCTTC
J gene: TRBJ1-1; D gene: NA; clone size: NA; V gene: TRBV7-8; CDR3 protein: CASSFFPVTEAFF; CDR3 DNA: TGTGCCAGCAGCTTTTTTCCGGTCACTGAAGCTTTCTTT
J gene: TRBJ1-1; D gene: TRBD1; clone size: NA; V gene: TRBV12-3/TRBV12-4; CDR3 protein: CASSFQQGGEAFF; CDR3 DNA: TGTGCCAGCAGTTTCCAACAGGGGGGTGAAGCTTTCTTT
J gene: TRBJ2-2; D gene: TRBD1; clone size: NA; V gene: TRBV7-7; CDR3 protein: CASTTGGDTGELFF; CDR3 DNA: TGTGCCAGCACCACAGGGGGCGACACCGGGGAGCTGTTTTTT
J gene: TRBJ2-5; D gene: TRBD1; clone size: NA; V gene: TRBV5-6; CDR3 protein: CAMGDRGQETQYF; CDR3 DNA: TGTGCCATGGGGGACAGGGGGCAAGAGACCCAGTACTTC
J gene: TRBJ2-1; D gene: NA; clone size: NA; V gene: TRBV7-9; CDR3 protein: CASSLEQIYNEQFF; CDR3 DNA: TGTGCCAGCAGCTTAGAACAGATATACAATGAGCAGTTCTTC
J gene: TRBJ2-1; D gene: NA; clone size: NA; V gene: TRBV18; CDR3 protein: CASSPRNYNEQFF; CDR3 DNA: TGTGCCAGCTCACCCCGCAACTACAATGAGCAGTTCTTC
J gene: TRBJ2-5; D gene: NA; clone size: NA; V gene: TRBV7-3; CDR3 protein: CASSPRSGTTYNEQYF; CDR3 DNA: TGTGCCAGCAGTCCTAGATCCGGGACAACCTACAATGAGCAGTACTTC
J gene: TRBJ2-7; D gene: NA; clone size: medium-sized; V gene: TRBV6-1; CDR3 protein: CASSPRARGTYEQYF; CDR3 DNA: TGTGCCAGCAGCCCCCGGGCTCGCGGGACCTACGAGCAGTACTTC
J gene: TRBJ1-2; D gene: NA; clone size: many; V gene: TRBV28; CDR3 protein: CASATVHYGYTF; CDR3 DNA: TGTGCCAGTGCGACAGTTCATTATGGCTACACCTTC
J gene: TRBJ2-1; D gene: TRBD2; clone size: medium-sized; V gene: TRBV5-4; CDR3 protein: CASSTQYRRREGHNEQFF; CDR3 DNA: TGTGCCAGCAGCACACAATACAGGCGGCGGGAGGGCCACAATGAGCAGTTCTTC
J gene: TRBJ2-1; D gene: NA; clone size: NA; V gene: TRBV11-1; CDR3 protein: CASSLGSYSSYNEQFF; CDR3 DNA: TGTGCCAGCAGTTTAGGGAGCTACAGCTCCTACAATGAGCAGTTCTTC
J gene: TRBJ2-1; D gene: NA; clone size: medium-sized; V gene: TRBV6-1; CDR3 protein: CASSEAITWKNEQFF; CDR3 DNA: TGTGCCAGCAGTGAAGCGATCACCTGGAAGAATGAGCAGTTCTTC
J gene: TRBJ1-1; D gene: NA; clone size: NA; V gene: TRBV7-2; CDR3 protein: CASSLFENTEAFF; CDR3 DNA: TGTGCCAGCAGCTTATTTGAGAACACTGAAGCTTTCTTT
J gene: TRBJ2-5; D gene: NA; clone size: NA; V gene: TRBV7-9; CDR3 protein: CASSLVLGLETQYF; CDR3 DNA: TGTGCCAGCAGCTTAGTTCTAGGGCTGGAGACCCAGTACTTC
J gene: TRBJ2-3; D gene: NA; clone size: few; V gene: TRBV7-3; CDR3 protein: CASSKEGGTDTQYF; CDR3 DNA: TGTGCCAGCAGCAAAGAGGGGGGCACAGATACGCAGTATTTT
J gene: TRBJ2-3; D gene: TRBD2; clone size: few; V gene: TRBV11-2; CDR3 protein: CASSFRGGRGNADTQYF; CDR3 DNA: TGTGCCAGCAGCTTCCGTGGCGGGAGGGGGAACGCAGATACGCAGTATTTT
J gene: TRBJ2-1; D gene: NA; clone size: NA; V gene: TRBV27; CDR3 protein: CASSLGRYNEQFF; CDR3 DNA: TGTGCCAGCAGTTTGGGACGTTACAATGAGCAGTTCTTC
J gene: TRBJ2-1; D gene: NA; clone size: NA; V gene: TRBV7-6; CDR3 protein: CASSGTINNEQFF; CDR3 DNA: TGTGCCAGCAGCGGGACCATCAACAATGAGCAGTTCTTC
J gene: TRBJ2-6; D gene: NA; clone size: NA; V gene: TRBV11-2; CDR3 protein: CASSLVGQPTKETEPFF; CDR3 DNA: TGTGCCAGCAGCTTAGTGGGACAACCAACTAAGGAGACTGAACCTTTCTTC
J gene: TRBJ2-3; D gene: NA; clone size: NA; V gene: TRBV27; CDR3 protein: CASSLQGGISDTQYF; CDR3 DNA: TGTGCCAGCAGTTTACAGGGTGGGATCTCGGATACGCAGTATTTT
J gene: TRBJ2-5; D gene: NA; clone size: NA; V gene: TRBV7-3; CDR3 protein: CASSLNAQGSQETQYF; CDR3 DNA: TGTGCCAGCAGCTTAAATGCCCAGGGGAGCCAAGAGACCCAGTACTTC
J gene: TRBJ1-1; D gene: TRBD1; clone size: NA; V gene: TRBV28; CDR3 protein: CASSLVQGAAEAFF; CDR3 DNA: TGTGCCAGCAGTTTAGTACAGGGGGCCGCTGAAGCTTTCTTT
J gene: TRBJ1-1; D gene: NA; clone size: few; V gene: TRBV3-1; CDR3 protein: CASSRGGRNTEAFF; CDR3 DNA: TGTGCCAGCAGCAGGGGGGGGCGGAACACTGAAGCTTTCTTT
J gene: TRBJ2-1; D gene: TRBD2; clone size: NA; V gene: TRBV4-2; CDR3 protein: CVSSRDGRLAGGYNEQFF; CDR3 DNA: TGTGTCAGCAGCCGGGATGGCAGACTAGCGGGGGGATACAATGAGCAGTTCTTC
J gene: TRBJ1-4; D gene: TRBD1; clone size: many; V gene: TRBV20-1; CDR3 protein: CSAPDRGGTNEKLFF; CDR3 DNA: TGCAGTGCGCCAGACAGGGGCGGCACTAATGAAAAACTGTTTTTT
J gene: TRBJ2-7; D gene: NA; clone size: many; V gene: TRBV4-1; CDR3 protein: CASSQVVAAPYEQYF; CDR3 DNA: TGCGCCAGCAGCCAAGTCGTCGCAGCTCCCTACGAGCAGTACTTC
J gene: TRBJ2-3; D gene: TRBD2; clone size: NA; V gene: TRBV7-2; CDR3 protein: CASSQQASGDFTDTQYF; CDR3 DNA: TGTGCCAGCAGCCAACAGGCTAGCGGAGATTTTACAGATACGCAGTATTTT
J gene: TRBJ2-1; D gene: NA; clone size: few; V gene: TRBV20-1; CDR3 protein: CSARDQTEEQFF; CDR3 DNA: TGCAGTGCTAGAGATCAGACGGAGGAGCAGTTCTTC
J gene: TRBJ2-1; D gene: TRBD2; clone size: NA; V gene: TRBV11-3; CDR3 protein: CASSLAVGNYNEQFF; CDR3 DNA: TGTGCCAGCAGCCTAGCGGTAGGGAACTACAATGAGCAGTTCTTC
J gene: TRBJ1-1; D gene: NA; clone size: medium-sized; V gene: TRBV6-1; CDR3 protein: CASSLQANTEAFF; CDR3 DNA: TGTGCCAGCAGTTTACAAGCTAACACTGAAGCTTTCTTT
J gene: TRBJ1-5; D gene: NA; clone size: NA; V gene: TRBV7-2; CDR3 protein: CASSLAKNQPQHF; CDR3 DNA: TGTGCCAGCAGCTTAGCGAAGAATCAGCCCCAGCATTTT
J gene: TRBJ2-1; D gene: NA; clone size: NA; V gene: TRBV6-9; CDR3 protein: CATQRFDEQFF; CDR3 DNA: TGTGCCACCCAACGGTTCGATGAGCAGTTCTTC
J gene: TRBJ2-5; D gene: NA; clone size: NA; V gene: TRBV6-1; CDR3 protein: CASSEGNSFTQYF; CDR3 DNA: TGTGCCAGCAGTGAAGGGAACAGCTTTACCCAGTACTTC
J gene: TRBJ2-1; D gene: TRBD1; clone size: once; V gene: TRBV7-4; CDR3 protein: CASSSDRGVIQEEQFF; CDR3 DNA: TGTGCCAGCAGCTCGGACAGGGGGGTAATCCAGGAGGAGCAGTTCTTC
J gene: TRBJ2-5; D gene: TRBD1; clone size: once; V gene: TRBV28; CDR3 protein: CASSKLGQQETQYF; CDR3 DNA: TGTGCCAGCAGCAAACTGGGACAGCAAGAGACCCAGTACTTC